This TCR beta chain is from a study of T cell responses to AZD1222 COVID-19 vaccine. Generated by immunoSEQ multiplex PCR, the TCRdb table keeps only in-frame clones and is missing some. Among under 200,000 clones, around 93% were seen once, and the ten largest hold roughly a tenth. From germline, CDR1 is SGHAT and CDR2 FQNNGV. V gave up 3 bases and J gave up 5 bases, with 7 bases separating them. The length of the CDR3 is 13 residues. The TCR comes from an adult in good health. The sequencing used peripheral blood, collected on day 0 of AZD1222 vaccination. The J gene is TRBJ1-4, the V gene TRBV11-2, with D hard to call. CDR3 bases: TGTGCCAGCAGCTTTACACAAAATGAAAAACTGTTTTTT. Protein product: CASSFTQNEKLFF.